The rows below give T cell receptor beta chains drawn from one sample of a study of T cells after yellow fever vaccination. TCRdb itself ran the 5' RACE reads through MiXCR, one entry per CDR3 protein. Of some 320,000 distinct CDR3 sequences listed, under 9% are singletons. The sample was CD4+ T cells sorted from PBMCs, taken 5 days after the yellow fever booster vaccination. The receptors here all came from a man younger than 35 who received the YFV17D yellow fever vaccine. Both conserved end residues are part of each CDR3. A D gene is named only where the DNA matches it firmly. Size is omitted from some rows. Given values are once, few, many or a class for expanded clones.

V: TRBV7-9; J: TRBJ2-1; size: many; D: TRBD1; CDR3: CASSLAAGTGGRGEQFF; DNA: TGTGCCAGCAGCCTCGCCGCTGGGACAGGGGGTCGGGGTGAGCAGTTCTTC
V: TRBV10-3; J: TRBJ1-2; size: .; D: .; CDR3: CAIATRQDGYTF; DNA: TGTGCCATCGCAACACGACAGGATGGCTACACCTTC
V: TRBV28; J: TRBJ1-5; size: .; D: TRBD1; CDR3: CASSLRAGQQNQPQHF; DNA: TGTGCCAGCAGTTTAAGAGCGGGACAGCAAAATCAGCCCCAGCATTTT
V: TRBV10-3; J: TRBJ2-2; size: .; D: TRBD1; CDR3: CAISGPTGGNTGELFF; DNA: TGTGCCATCAGTGGGCCGACAGGGGGAAACACCGGGGAGCTGTTTTTT
V: TRBV20-1; J: TRBJ2-3; size: few; D: TRBD2; CDR3: CSAHSSGGALDTQYF; DNA: TGCAGTGCTCACTCTAGCGGGGGGGCCTTAGATACGCAGTATTTT
V: TRBV5-1; J: TRBJ2-3; size: many; D: .; CDR3: CASSWGSGGLTDTQYF; DNA: TGCGCCAGCAGCTGGGGGTCGGGCGGCCTCACAGATACGCAGTATTTT
V: TRBV7-2; J: TRBJ1-2; size: .; D: .; CDR3: CASSSPRGGYTF; DNA: TGTGCCAGCAGCTCACCAAGGGGTGGCTACACCTTC
V: TRBV7-2; J: TRBJ2-3; size: .; D: .; CDR3: CASRSGTDTQYF; DNA: TGTGCCAGCAGGAGTGGTACAGATACGCAGTATTTT
V: TRBV29-1; J: TRBJ2-7; size: many; D: .; CDR3: CSVAMGTSTGYEQYF; DNA: TGCAGCGTCGCCATGGGGACTTCGACCGGCTACGAGCAGTACTTC
V: TRBV4-1; J: TRBJ1-6; size: .; D: .; CDR3: CASRPGLSSYNSPLHF; DNA: TGCGCCAGCAGGCCGGGATTGAGCTCCTATAATTCACCCCTCCACTTT
V: TRBV6-2/TRBV6-3; J: TRBJ2-3; size: .; D: .; CDR3: CASTIGATDTQYF; DNA: TGTGCCAGCACAATCGGGGCGACAGATACGCAGTATTTT
V: TRBV20-1; J: TRBJ2-5; size: many; D: TRBD2; CDR3: CSAAGTTDQYF; DNA: TGCAGTGCTGCCGGGACTACAGACCAGTACTTC
V: TRBV27; J: TRBJ2-2; size: many; D: .; CDR3: CASRTQVNTGELFF; DNA: TGTGCCAGCAGAACACAGGTTAACACCGGGGAGCTGTTTTTT
V: TRBV14; J: TRBJ2-3; size: .; D: .; CDR3: CASSQDPRKDTQYF; DNA: TGTGCCAGCAGCCAAGACCCTCGGAAGGATACGCAGTATTTT
V: TRBV4-3; J: TRBJ2-7; size: many; D: .; CDR3: CASSQEEGAKDEQYF; DNA: TGCGCCAGCAGCCAGGAGGAGGGGGCGAAGGACGAGCAGTACTTC
V: TRBV5-4; J: TRBJ1-1; size: .; D: .; CDR3: CASSRDGEAFF; DNA: TGTGCCAGCAGCCGTGACGGTGAAGCTTTCTTT
V: TRBV21-1; J: TRBJ1-3; size: .; D: .; CDR3: CASSNGQNSGNTIYF; DNA: TGTGCCAGCAGCAACGGGCAGAACTCTGGAAACACCATATATTTT
V: TRBV6-2/TRBV6-3; J: TRBJ1-5; size: few; D: .; CDR3: CASSYNFGPQPQHF; DNA: TGTGCCAGCAGTTACAATTTCGGTCCACAGCCCCAGCATTTT
V: TRBV9; J: TRBJ2-1; size: many; D: TRBD2; CDR3: CASSVGLAGGRGNEQFF; DNA: TGTGCCAGCAGCGTAGGACTAGCGGGGGGCCGAGGGAATGAGCAGTTCTTC
V: TRBV3-1; J: TRBJ2-5; size: few; D: .; CDR3: CASSQVYGVQETQYF; DNA: TGTGCCAGCAGCCAAGTCTATGGGGTTCAAGAGACCCAGTACTTC
V: TRBV27; J: TRBJ1-1; size: many; D: TRBD1; CDR3: CASSPLDREGTEAFF; DNA: TGTGCCAGCAGTCCCTTAGACAGGGAGGGAACTGAAGCTTTCTTT
V: TRBV7-9; J: TRBJ2-2; size: .; D: TRBD2; CDR3: CASSFSAWEGGELFF; DNA: TGTGCCAGCAGCTTTTCAGCGTGGGAGGGCGGGGAGCTGTTTTTT
V: TRBV15; J: TRBJ1-5; size: few; D: .; CDR3: CATSRGLYSNQPQHF; DNA: TGTGCCACCAGCAGGGGCCTTTATAGCAATCAGCCCCAGCATTTT
V: TRBV10-3; J: TRBJ1-5; size: few; D: .; CDR3: CAISGGLPYQPQHF; DNA: TGTGCCATCAGTGGGGGTCTACCTTATCAGCCCCAGCATTTT
V: TRBV7-9; J: TRBJ2-5; size: few; D: .; CDR3: CASSLRRLGQETQYF; DNA: TGTGCCAGCAGCTTACGGAGACTAGGGCAAGAGACCCAGTACTTC
V: TRBV7-3; J: TRBJ2-2; size: .; D: .; CDR3: CASSQGITANTGELFF; DNA: TGTGCCAGCAGCCAGGGCATAACGGCGAACACCGGGGAGCTGTTTTTT
V: TRBV11-2; J: TRBJ2-4; size: .; D: TRBD2; CDR3: CASSARPGTSSPKNIQYF; DNA: TGTGCCAGCAGCGCGAGACCCGGGACTAGCTCGCCCAAAAACATTCAGTACTTC
V: TRBV18; J: TRBJ1-5; size: many; D: TRBD1; CDR3: CASSPGTGANQPQHF; DNA: TGCGCCAGCAGCCCCGGGACAGGAGCTAATCAGCCCCAGCATTTT
V: TRBV20-1; J: TRBJ1-3; size: .; D: .; CDR3: CSAAIGNTIYF; DNA: TGCAGTGCAGCGATCGGAAACACCATATATTTT
V: TRBV5-1; J: TRBJ2-4; size: few; D: .; CDR3: CASSTPGEAKNIQYF; DNA: TGCGCCAGCAGCACGCCAGGGGAAGCCAAAAACATTCAGTACTTC
V: TRBV29-1; J: TRBJ2-5; size: .; D: TRBD1; CDR3: CSVRQGRNF; DNA: TGCAGCGTCCGACAGGGGCGAAACTTC
V: TRBV18; J: TRBJ2-5; size: many; D: .; CDR3: CASSRGVEETQYF; DNA: TGTGCCAGCTCCCGGGGAGTTGAAGAGACCCAGTACTTC
V: TRBV18; J: TRBJ1-2; size: .; D: .; CDR3: CASSGDALNIGYTF; DNA: TGTGCCAGCTCAGGGGACGCTTTGAACATTGGCTACACCTTC
V: TRBV7-2; J: TRBJ1-2; size: few; D: TRBD1; CDR3: CASSSRGAMRGYTF; DNA: TGTGCCAGCAGCTCCAGGGGGGCAATGCGTGGCTACACCTTC
V: TRBV5-1; J: TRBJ2-4; size: .; D: TRBD2; CDR3: CASSGSSGEDIQYF; DNA: TGCGCCAGCAGCGGAAGTAGCGGGGAAGACATTCAGTACTTC
V: TRBV5-6; J: TRBJ1-2; size: .; D: .; CDR3: CASSSLVEGYTF; DNA: TGTGCCAGCAGCTCTCTCGTAGAAGGCTACACCTTC